The 13 T cell receptor beta chains listed next were all sequenced from one sample in a study of blood T cell repertoires in COVID-19 (dated by TCRdb to 2018 to 2020). Library generation was performed with the immunoSEQ multiplex PCR assay. The clones in this table, taken by TCRdb from immuneACCESS, are in-frame only. Not every clone is retained; where verified, under half of the shortfall comes from an unresolved V gene, and the cause of the rest is unknown. Here the sample has approximately 190,000 clones; about 88% occur a single time. Roughly an eighth of the sample lies in the top ten. Material for sequencing was peripheral blood. These receptors were taken from a man aged 25 to 40 with active or convalescent COVID-19.

This clone came up a few times. V gene TRBV19 combines with J gene TRBJ1-3, with TRBD1 as a possible D gene (5 bases). V was shortened by 10 bases and J by 3 bases, with 13 bases between the two germline ends. Germline CDR1 is LNHDA and CDR2 is SQIVND (reference sequence). This CDR3 is built from 13 residues. The CDR3 is CATRNRLGNTIYF. The CDR3 coding sequence is TGTGCCACTCGGAACAGGCTTGGAAACACCATATATTTT.

This chain uses TRBV7-3 with TRBJ2-1; 9 nucleotides align to TRBD2. The germline V gene has CDR1 SGHTA and CDR2 FQGTGA. The CDR3 totals 16 residues. The trim removed 5 bases at V and 12 bases at J, leaving 17 bases unmatched. For the CDR3, the DNA is TGTGCCAGCAGCCTTCGGGCGGGGGGGGAGACCTCCCTGCAGTTCTTC. Protein: CASSLRAGGETSLQFF.

The chain carries TRBV11-3 and TRBJ1-3, with 10 bases identical to TRBD1. The CDR3 extends over 17 amino acids. From germline, CDR1 is SGHNT and CDR2 YENEEA. J lost 8 bases, V lost 0 bases, and 10 bases had no gene match. CDR3: CASSLDGWDRGRDTIYF. Written as DNA, the CDR3 is TGTGCCAGCAGCTTAGACGGGTGGGACAGGGGAAGGGACACCATATATTTT.

This sequence joins TRBV28 and TRBJ1-5, with a weak D call TRBD1 (6 bases). V dropped 2 bases and J dropped 1 base, with 9 bases sitting between them. CDR1 MDHEN and CDR2 SYDVKM come from the germline V gene. This CDR3 has 15 amino acids. The CDR3 nucleotides are TGTGCCAGCAGTTTAGCAGGGACAAGCAATCAGCCCCAGCATTTT. Translating gives CASSLAGTSNQPQHF.

As DNA, the CDR3 is TGTGCCAGCAGCTTAGTTGACAGAGTTGAAAAACTGTTTTTT. Translating gives CASSLVDRVEKLFF. The chain is built from TRBV7-9 and TRBJ1-4, with TRBD1 as a possible D gene (5 bases). V lost 1 base and J 7 bases, leaving 10 bases between the germline ends. CDR1 and CDR2 (germline): SEHNR, FQNEAQ (reference sequence). The CDR3 sequence is 14 residues long.

The chain is built from TRBV15 and TRBJ1-2, with 12 bases lining up with TRBD1. This CDR3 spans 16 amino acids. Unmatched junction bases numbered 8, after V lost 5 bases and J lost 4 bases. Germline loops: CDR1 LNHNV, CDR2 YYDKDF (reference sequence). The chain's CDR3 is CATSRDRGPVGYGYTF. CDR3 DNA sequence: TGTGCCACCAGCCGGGACAGGGGGCCTGTAGGCTATGGCTACACCTTC.

The J gene is TRBJ2-3, the V gene TRBV12-5; 7 positions agree with TRBD1. CDR3 length: 17 residues. J lost 2 bases, V lost 0 bases, and 8 bases had no gene match. Germline values: CDR1 LGHNT, CDR2 FRNRAP. CDR3 loop: CASGLVGGQINTDTQYF. CDR3 nucleotide sequence: TGTGCTAGTGGTTTGGTAGGGGGACAGATAAACACAGATACGCAGTATTTT.

The rearrangement joins TRBV5-1 to TRBJ2-2; TRBD1 matches 7 bases. Germline trimming cut 2 bases from V and 4 bases from J; bases unmatched to any gene: 5. Germline V gene data show CDR1 as SGHRS and CDR2 as YFSETQ. This CDR3 is built from 15 residues. The CDR3 nucleotides read TGCGCCAGCAGCTTAGGGGGCTCGAGCACCGGGGAGCTGTTTTTT. This translates into CASSLGGSSTGELFF.

The chain uses TRBV30 and TRBJ1-1; TRBD1 is a possible D gene (6 bases). In germline, CDR1 is GTSNPN, CDR2 SVGIG (reference sequence). The CDR3 has 12 amino acids. V was pared by 2 bases and J by 3 bases, with 7 bases between. CDR3 sequence: CAWSRQDTEAFF. Here the CDR3 DNA reads TGTGCCTGGAGTAGACAGGACACTGAAGCTTTCTTT. The whole variable domain, remainder taken from reference TRBV30 and TRBJ1-1, is SQTIHQWPATLVQPVGSPLSLECTVEGTSNPNLYWYRQAAGRGLQLLFYSVGIGQISSEVPQNLSASRPQDRQFILSSKKLLLSDSGFYLCAWSRQDTEAFFGQGTRLTVV.

The chain uses TRBV24-1 and TRBJ1-5; 9 bases are a match to TRBD1. The V segment lost 4 bases and the J segment 5 bases; nucleotides outside the gene matches: 5. Germline values: CDR1 KGHDR, CDR2 SFDVKD. CDR3 length equals 15 residues. The CDR3 nucleotides read TGTGCCACCAGTGAACCTGGGACAGGGCATCAGCCCCAGCATTTT. Amino acid sequence: CATSEPGTGHQPQHF.

The CDR3 spells CASSELGRGKLFF. In DNA, the CDR3 is TGTGCCAGCAGTGAACTAGGGCGGGGAAAACTGTTTTTT. The chain carries TRBV6-1 and TRBJ1-4; no clear D gene. Germline CDR1 is MNHNS and CDR2 is SASEGT. The CDR3 has 13 residues. Trimming took off 2 bases at V and 10 bases at J, with 11 bases between the two ends.

V usage is TRBV28 and J usage is TRBJ1-2, with a weak D call TRBD1 (5 bases). Germline CDR1 and CDR2: MDHEN and SYDVKM. Trimming took off 8 bases at V and 4 bases at J, with 20 bases between the two ends. This CDR3 is 15 amino acids long. Written as DNA, the CDR3 is TGTGCCAGCTTCCACCTCGGTCCGGGGGGCTATGGCTACACCTTC. Amino acid sequence: CASFHLGPGGYGYTF.

V and J are TRBV12-3 or TRBV12-4 and TRBJ1-1; D gene uncertain. The CDR3 contains 13 residues. V was trimmed by 3 bases and J by 1 base, leaving 6 bases between them. CDR3 in amino acids: CASSFSGNTEAFF. CDR3 nucleotides: TGTGCCAGCAGTTTTTCGGGGAACACTGAAGCTTTCTTT.